These 18 T cell receptor beta chains came from one sample sequenced in a study of control samples from healthy donors and cancer patients. The data were produced by immunoSEQ multiplex PCR, yet TCRdb's version contains in-frame clones alone and is incomplete. The data contain 150,000 to 160,000 clones, just under 95% of them seen just once; the ten biggest clones take up about 5%. The sample taken for sequencing was blood. The receptors shown here come from a man aged 35 to 55 in good health.

The chain joins TRBV19 to TRBJ2-2, with a tentative D call TRBD1 (5 bases). The CDR3 consists of 14 residues. In germline, CDR1 is LNHDA, CDR2 SQIVND (reference sequence). Trimming left V 3 bases short and J 2 bases short, with 7 bases between. The CDR3 nucleotides are TGTGCCAGTAGTATGGGGCATAACACCGGGGAGCTGTTTTTT. Its protein product is CASSMGHNTGELFF.

V usage is TRBV10-3 and J usage is TRBJ2-3, with 12 bases lining up with TRBD2. In germline, CDR1 is ENHRY, CDR2 SYGVKD. The CDR3 sequence is 15 residues long. The ends lost 4 bases at V and 4 bases at J; junction bases unmatched: 3. Here the CDR3 reads CAISASGGAPDTQYF. The CDR3 DNA reads as TGTGCCATCAGTGCTAGCGGGGGGGCCCCAGATACGCAGTATTTT.

V and J are TRBV28 and TRBJ1-6; D possibly corresponds to TRBD1 (6 bases). The CDR3 length is 13 residues. With 6 bases removed from V and 10 bases from J, the gap between germline ends came to 13 bases. The germline V gene has CDR1 MDHEN and CDR2 SYDVKM. The CDR3 spells CASSRGQRSPLHF. CDR3 sequence (DNA): TGTGCCAGCAGCCGAGGACAGCGATCACCCCTCCACTTT.

V is TRBV2 and J is TRBJ1-5; TRBD1 aligns across 7 bases. The V gene end was trimmed by 3 bases and the J gene end by 4 bases; junction bases not matched to a gene: 3. Germline values: CDR1 SNHLY, CDR2 FYNNEI. The CDR3 is 14 amino acids. The CDR3 DNA sequence: TGTGCCAGCAGTGAGGGGGACAGTAATCAGCCCCAGCATTTT. Amino acid sequence: CASSEGDSNQPQHF.

The chain joins TRBV9 to TRBJ2-7; 7 positions agree with TRBD1. Germline V lookup: CDR1 SGDLS, CDR2 YYNGEE. V lost 0 bases to trimming and J lost 2 bases; unmatched junction nucleotides: 5. The CDR3 loop spans 15 amino acids. Here the CDR3 DNA reads TGTGCCAGCAGCGTAGGAGCAGGGGGACCCTACGAGCAGTACTTC. This sequence encodes CASSVGAGGPYEQYF.

The chain employs TRBV3-1 (or the pseudogene TRBV3-2) and TRBJ2-7; 7 bases are shared with TRBD1. The CDR3 is 15 amino acids. Unmatched junction bases numbered 8, after V lost 4 bases and J lost 2 bases. Germline V gene data show CDR1 as LGHDT and CDR2 as YNNKEL (reference sequence). The CDR3 reads CASSPEQGWPYEQYF. The CDR3 DNA follows: TGTGCCAGCAGCCCTGAACAGGGGTGGCCCTACGAGCAGTACTTC.

The genes are TRBV7-9 and TRBJ1-1, with D tentatively TRBD1 (5 bases). Germline V gene data show CDR1 as SEHNR and CDR2 as FQNEAQ (reference sequence). V was pared by 5 bases and J by 4 bases, with 17 bases between. The CDR3 is made up of 15 amino acids. CDR3 sequence reads: CASSPLGGMVTEAFF. CDR3 nucleotides: TGTGCCAGCAGCCCACTTGGGGGTATGGTCACTGAAGCTTTCTTT.

The chain has TRBV20-1 and TRBJ2-1; D may be TRBD1 (6 bases). The CDR3 contains 11 residues. V gave up 5 bases and J gave up 10 bases, with 12 bases separating them. Germline CDR1 DFQATT, CDR2 SNEGSKA (reference sequence). CDR3 region: CSAFRGWEQFF. The CDR3 coding sequence is TGCAGTGCTTTCAGGGGATGGGAGCAGTTCTTC.

The chain links TRBV2 to TRBJ1-2, with TRBD1 matching over 7 bases. J lost 3 bases, V lost 5 bases, and 3 bases had no gene match. This CDR3 is 13 amino acids long. Germline CDR1 is SNHLY and CDR2 is FYNNEI. The CDR3, as DNA: TGTGCCAGCAGTTCAACAGGGGACTATGGCTACACCTTC. Protein sequence: CASSSTGDYGYTF.

The chain joins TRBV18 to TRBJ2-3; 8 bases match TRBD2. This CDR3 has 14 amino acids. The germline gives CDR1 KGHSH, CDR2 LQKENI. J gave up 6 bases and V 2 bases, and 4 bases lay outside the gene matches. The CDR3: CASSPGLAADTQYF. Written as DNA, the CDR3 is TGTGCCAGCTCACCAGGACTAGCCGCGGATACGCAGTATTTT.

V gene TRBV29-1 combines with J gene TRBJ1-1; D not resolved. Germline assignment: CDR1 SQVTM and CDR2 ANQGSEA. With 5 bases removed from V and 1 base from J, the gap between germline ends came to 5 bases. CDR3 size: 11 residues. CDR3 sequence: CSVSWNTEAFF. The CDR3 region has the DNA TGCAGCGTTTCCTGGAACACTGAAGCTTTCTTT.

The chain employs TRBV12-3 or TRBV12-4 and TRBJ2-3; D uncertain. The CDR3 covers 12 residues. Trimming cost V 5 bases and J 6 bases, with 9 bases left between them. The CDR3, as DNA: TGTGCCAGCAGTCCCCCTGGGGATACGCAGTATTTT. Residues: CASSPPGDTQYF.

A note on this clone: Other DNA sequences in the same sample also yield this CDR3. The chain employs TRBV18 and TRBJ1-1; 8 bases are shared with TRBD1. Per the germline V gene, CDR1 is KGHSH and CDR2 is LQKENI. Germline trimming cut 2 bases from V and 4 bases from J; bases unmatched to any gene: 3. This CDR3 spans 14 amino acids. The CDR3 nucleotides are TGTGCCAGCTCACCAGACAGGGGAGGCACTGAAGCTTTCTTT. As protein: CASSPDRGGTEAFF.

CDR3 coding DNA: TGTGCCAGCAGCTACAGAACTAACTATGGCTACACCTTC. Translated, it gives CASSYRTNYGYTF. This chain uses TRBV27 with TRBJ1-2; no clear D gene. This CDR3 contains 13 residues. V lost 6 bases to trimming and J lost 0 bases, with 8 bases between them. Germline-derived CDR1 and CDR2 are MNHEY and SMNVEV (reference sequence).

The rearrangement links TRBV5-1 to TRBJ2-5; D call uncertain. The germline V and J ends were trimmed by 6 bases and 2 bases, with 8 bases remaining between them. The CDR3 runs to 12 residues. Germline CDR1 is SGHRS and CDR2 is YFSETQ. CDR3 region: CASIMGQETQYF. The CDR3 coding sequence is TGCGCCAGCATTATGGGGCAAGAGACCCAGTACTTC.

This sequence joins TRBV10-3 and TRBJ1-6, with TRBD1 identical over 8 bases. Trimming removed 6 bases from V and 7 bases from J; junction bases left unmatched: 8. The germline gives CDR1 ENHRY, CDR2 SYGVKD. CDR3 length: 15 residues. CDR3 nucleotide sequence: TGTGCCATCAGCGCCCTGGACAGGGAGAATTCACCCCTCCACTTT. It codes for CAISALDRENSPLHF.

The rearrangement links TRBV6-2 or TRBV6-3 to TRBJ2-7; D is possibly TRBD2 (5 bases). Looked up from germline, CDR1 is MNHEY and CDR2 is SVGEGT. CDR3 length: 15 amino acids. The V end lost 0 bases, the J end lost 4 bases, and 13 bases lay between the germline ends. CDR3 sequence (DNA): TGTGCCAGCAGTTACTCTACGGGGTCGGGTTACGAGCAGTACTTC. It specifies CASSYSTGSGYEQYF.

CDR3 bases: TGTGCCAGTAGTATAGCCACAGGGCGGGGCAATCAGCCCCAGCATTTT. Protein sequence: CASSIATGRGNQPQHF. The V call is TRBV19, the J call TRBJ1-5, with D possibly being TRBD1 (6 bases). The CDR3 runs 16 residues. V lost 1 base and J 2 bases, leaving 12 bases between the germline ends. The germline V gene has CDR1 LNHDA and CDR2 SQIVND (reference sequence). Supplemented by reference TRBV19 and TRBJ1-5, the full variable domain reads DGGITQSPKYLFRKEGQNVTLSCEQNLNHDAMYWYRQDPGQGLRLIYYSQIVNDFQKGDIAEGYSVSREKKESFPLTVTSAQKNPTAFYLCASSIATGRGNQPQHFGDGTRLSIL.